Listed here are 27 T cell receptor beta chains from one sample, sequenced in a study of spatial heterogeneity in lung cancer. TCRdb re-called the 5' RACE reads with MiXCR, one entry per CDR3 protein. The sample records under 100,000 distinct CDR3 sequences, approximately 8.9% being singletons. As to time point: sample taken at primary tumor resection. In each case, whole RNA from tumor, nontumor lung or frozen PBMC was sequenced unsorted. The source was PBMCs, collected at surgery. Source of these receptors: a male donor with early-stage non-small cell lung cancer.

This clonotype was counted between two and nine times. The chain joins TRBV7-8 to TRBJ2-7, with no clear D. The length of the CDR3 is 12 residues. Looked up from germline, CDR1 is SGHVS and CDR2 is FQNEAQ. V dropped 5 bases and J dropped 0 bases, with 5 bases sitting between them. In nucleotides, the CDR3 is TGTGCCAGCAGCATCATCTCCTACGAGCAGTACTTC. Translated, it gives CASSIISYEQYF.

This clonotype was found a few times. The rearrangement links TRBV7-3 to TRBJ2-2; D is uncertain. The CDR3 contains 13 residues. V was pared by 5 bases and J by 6 bases, with 10 bases between. CDR1 SGHTA and CDR2 FQGTGA come from the germline V gene. Here the CDR3 reads CASSLQSAGELFF. CDR3 nucleotide sequence: TGTGCCAGCAGCCTCCAGTCGGCCGGGGAGCTGTTTTTT. Based on the CDR3 plus reference TRBV7-3 and TRBJ2-2, the full variable domain is GAGVSQTPSNKVTEKGKYVELRCDPISGHTALYWYRQSLGQGPEFLIYFQGTGAADDSGLPNDRFFAVRPEGSVSTLKIQRTERGDSAVYLCASSLQSAGELFFGEGSRLTVL.

This clonotype was counted many times. V and J are TRBV29-1 and TRBJ2-5; D unresolved. V lost 6 bases, J lost 5 bases, and 10 bases lay in between. Germline loops: CDR1 SQVTM, CDR2 ANQGSEA. The CDR3 is 11 residues long. The CDR3 spells CSVRSSETQYF. CDR3 in DNA: TGCAGCGTAAGGAGTTCGGAGACCCAGTACTTC. Filled out from reference TRBV29-1 and TRBJ2-5, the complete variable domain reads SAVISQKPSRDICQRGTSLTIQCQVDSQVTMMFWYRQQPGQSLTLIATANQGSEATYESGFVIDKFPISRPNLTFSTLTVSNMSPEDSSIYLCSVRSSETQYFGPGTRLLVL.

The chain employs TRBV5-1 and TRBJ2-7; 7 nucleotides align to TRBD2. Germline CDR1 reads SGHRS; CDR2 reads YFSETQ. Losses at the gene ends were 4 bases for V and 6 bases for J; bases not matched to a gene: 13. The length of the CDR3 is 15 residues. The CDR3 protein is CASSPSGGREPEQYF. CDR3 in DNA: TGCGCCAGCAGCCCCAGTGGAGGGAGGGAGCCCGAGCAGTACTTC.

This clonotype was counted only a few times. V and J are TRBV4-3 and TRBJ2-1, with 8 bases matching TRBD2. The V and J ends lost 1 base and 5 bases, in that order; junction bases with no gene match: 4. CDR3 length: 15 residues. CDR1 and CDR2 (germline): LGHNA, YSLEER. The CDR3 region is CASSQGRGAHNEQFF. The CDR3 DNA sequence: TGCGCCAGCAGCCAAGGGCGGGGGGCTCACAATGAGCAGTTCTTC.

CDR3: CASSEDFRETQYF. DNA of the CDR3: TGTGCCAGCAGTGAAGATTTCAGGGAGACCCAGTACTTC. The chain recombines TRBV2 with TRBJ2-5; D gene unclear. This CDR3 is 13 amino acids long. Germline lookup yields CDR1 SNHLY and CDR2 FYNNEI. Between the trimmed V and J ends, which lost 1 base and 5 bases, there was a span of 8 bases.

This clonotype was seen a single time. One end of the junction varies from germline; a read error may be responsible. The chain couples TRBV7-8 to TRBJ2-4; no reliable D call. From germline, CDR1 is SGHVS and CDR2 FQNEAQ. This CDR3 has 13 residues. The CDR3 sequence is CASSLDRENIQNF. DNA for the CDR3: TGTGCCAGCAGCTTGGACCGCGAAAACATTCAGAACTTC.

This clonotype was observed many times. V is TRBV4-1 and J is TRBJ2-5; D may match TRBD1 or TRBD2 (5 bases each). Germline-derived CDR1 and CDR2 are MGHRA and YSYEKL. The CDR3 spans 15 residues. V dropped 0 bases and J dropped 0 bases, with 8 bases sitting between them. The CDR3 DNA reads TGCGCCAGCAGCCAAGACCCGGGACACCAAGAGACCCAGTACTTC. Translated: CASSQDPGHQETQYF.

The rearrangement uses TRBV9 and TRBJ2-7, with 8 bases that match TRBD2. V dropped 4 bases and J dropped 2; count of bases not matched to a gene: 5. Germline assignment: CDR1 SGDLS and CDR2 YYNGEE. The CDR3 extends over 14 amino acids. CDR3 sequence reads: CASSPGGGTYEQYF. The DNA of the CDR3 is TGTGCCAGCAGCCCGGGAGGGGGGACCTACGAGCAGTACTTC.

This clonotype was seen more than once but under ten times. V is TRBV6-5 and J is TRBJ1-2; TRBD1 matches at 9 bases. The CDR3 has 14 amino acids. Trimming took 1 base from V and 5 from J; bases not matched to a gene: 2. Germline lookup yields CDR1 MNHEY and CDR2 SVGAGI. The CDR3 protein is CASSYFGTGYGYTF. The CDR3 region has the DNA TGTGCCAGCAGTTACTTCGGGACAGGGTATGGCTACACCTTC.

This clonotype was counted only a few times. The chain is built from TRBV20-1 and TRBJ2-3; 7 nucleotides agree with TRBD1. V was clipped by 3 bases and J by 1 base; unmatched bases: 4. The germline gives CDR1 DFQATT, CDR2 SNEGSKA (reference sequence). CDR3 length: 14 amino acids. Here the CDR3 DNA reads TGCAGTGCTAGGTTCCAGGGGGGCACAGATACGCAGTATTTT. This sequence encodes CSARFQGGTDTQYF.

This clonotype was recorded a few times. The chain is built from TRBV20-1 and TRBJ1-1, with TRBD1 matching 9 bases. The germline V gene has CDR1 DFQATT and CDR2 SNEGSKA (reference sequence). Unmatched junction bases numbered 10, after V lost 8 bases and J lost 6 bases. CDR3 length equals 13 residues. CDR3 sequence: CSIPGQGSAEAFF. As DNA, the CDR3 is TGCAGTATACCGGGACAGGGCTCCGCTGAAGCTTTCTTT.

This clonotype was counted only a few times. This rearrangement joins TRBV29-1 to TRBJ2-3; 13 nucleotides agree with TRBD2. CDR3 length: 16 amino acids. From germline, CDR1 is SQVTM and CDR2 ANQGSEA. J gave up 1 base and V 8 bases, and 9 bases lay outside the gene matches. This CDR3 reads CSYRTSGRRGTDTQYF. The CDR3, as DNA: TGCAGCTATAGGACTAGCGGGAGACGGGGCACAGATACGCAGTATTTT.

The chain links TRBV2 to TRBJ2-1; D perhaps matches TRBD2 (7 bases). Germline V CDR1 and CDR2: SNHLY, FYNNEI. V gave up 5 bases and J gave up 5 bases, with 13 bases separating them. This CDR3 has 14 residues. CDR3: CASSLLGGDNEQFF. The CDR3 DNA reads as TGTGCCAGCAGTCTCTTAGGGGGGGACAATGAGCAGTTCTTC.

This clonotype was detected ten times or more. This sequence joins TRBV9 and TRBJ2-2; 8 nucleotides line up with TRBD2. The CDR3 runs 15 residues. The J segment lost 6 bases and the V segment lost 4 bases, leaving 8 bases of the junction unmatched. Per germline, CDR1 SGDLS and CDR2 YYNGEE. This chain's CDR3 is CASSPGGGRAGELFF. The CDR3 DNA sequence: TGTGCCAGCAGCCCCGGGGGGGGCCGGGCCGGGGAGCTGTTTTTT.

At least ten counts were recorded for this clonotype. The chain joins TRBV5-1 to TRBJ1-2, with no clear D. The CDR3 extends over 15 amino acids. The V and J ends lost 0 bases and 4 bases respectively, with 13 bases between them. Germline V gives CDR1 SGHRS, CDR2 YFSETQ. The CDR3 region is CASSLDGSVGYGYTF. CDR3 bases: TGCGCCAGCAGCTTGGACGGCAGTGTAGGCTATGGCTACACCTTC.

The chain recombines TRBV28 with TRBJ2-7; possibly TRBD1 or TRBD2 for D (6 bases each). The CDR3 is made up of 17 amino acids. V dropped 6 bases and J dropped 0 bases, with 21 bases sitting between them. Per germline, CDR1 MDHEN and CDR2 SYDVKM. This chain's CDR3 is CASRSGAKRISSYEQYF. As DNA, the CDR3 is TGTGCCAGCAGGTCGGGGGCAAAGCGGATAAGCTCCTACGAGCAGTACTTC.

This clonotype was counted a few times. The J gene is TRBJ2-5, the V gene TRBV13, with a weak D call TRBD1 (6 bases). The CDR3 runs to 14 residues. Germline V CDR1 and CDR2: PRHDT, FYEKMQ (reference sequence). With 2 bases removed from V and 2 bases from J, the gap between germline ends came to 9 bases. CDR3: CASSLPDRQETQYF. CDR3 nucleotides: TGTGCCAGCAGCTTACCCGACAGGCAAGAGACCCAGTACTTC.

In its sample, this clonotype was seen many times. This chain uses TRBV5-1 with TRBJ2-1, with D possibly TRBD2 on 5 matching bases. The V and J ends lost 0 bases and 3 bases respectively, with 13 bases between them. CDR3 length: 16 amino acids. Germline-derived CDR1 and CDR2 are SGHRS and YFSETQ. This CDR3 is CASSLVEGRNYNEQFF. The CDR3 nucleotides read TGCGCCAGCAGCTTGGTAGAGGGCAGAAACTACAATGAGCAGTTCTTC. The full variable domain, its missing parts supplied by reference TRBV5-1 and TRBJ2-1, is KAGVTQTPRYLIKTRGQQVTLSCSPISGHRSVSWYQQTPGQGLQFLFEYFSETQRNKGNFPGRFSGRQFSNSRSEMNVSTLELGDSALYLCASSLVEGRNYNEQFFGPGTRLTVL.

This clonotype was counted a few times. V is TRBV7-9 and J is TRBJ1-6; D remains unclear. There are 13 residues in the CDR3. V was shortened by 1 base and J by 7 bases, with 5 bases between the two germline ends. Looked up from germline, CDR1 is SEHNR and CDR2 is FQNEAQ (reference sequence). CDR3 DNA sequence: TGTGCCAGCAGCTTAGGGTTGAATTCACCCCTCCACTTT. As protein: CASSLGLNSPLHF.

This clonotype has just a few counts. The rearrangement joins TRBV6-6 to TRBJ2-1; weak D call: TRBD2 (6 bases). CDR3 length equals 12 residues. Germline loops: CDR1 MNHNY, CDR2 SVGAGI (reference sequence). V dropped 5 bases and J dropped 10 bases, with 12 bases sitting between them. The DNA of the CDR3 is TGTGCCAGCAGTCCCCTGGGGAGGGAGCAGTTCTTC. Its translation is CASSPLGREQFF.

This clonotype has at least ten counts. The CDR3 loop reads CASSVRINIQYF. The CDR3 nucleotides are TGTGCCAGCAGTGTAAGGATAAACATTCAGTACTTC. This chain joins TRBV12-3 or TRBV12-4 and TRBJ2-4; D not certain. This CDR3 region has 12 residues. V was shortened by 5 bases and J by 6 bases, with 8 bases between the two germline ends.

The gene calls are TRBV10-2 and TRBJ2-5; the D gene is possibly TRBD1 (6 bases). Trimming removed 3 bases at V and 2 bases at J, with 10 bases between. The V gene's germline CDR1 is WSHSY and CDR2 SAAADI. The CDR3 totals 14 residues. The DNA for the CDR3 is TGCGCCAGCAGTGACCTGACAGGACAAGAGACCCAGTACTTC. Its translation: CASSDLTGQETQYF.

This sequence joins TRBV19 and TRBJ1-2; D is unclear. Germline-derived CDR1 and CDR2 are LNHDA and SQIVND (reference sequence). The CDR3 is made up of 15 amino acids. Trimming left V 3 bases short and J 0 bases short, with 11 bases between. CDR3 bases: TGTGCCAGTAGTATTTGGACGGAGGCTAACTATGGCTACACCTTC. Translating gives CASSIWTEANYGYTF. The full variable domain, with the rest looked up from reference TRBV19 and TRBJ1-2, is DGGITQSPKYLFRKEGQNVTLSCEQNLNHDAMYWYRQDPGQGLRLIYYSQIVNDFQKGDIAEGYSVSREKKESFPLTVTSAQKNPTAFYLCASSIWTEANYGYTFGSGTRLTVV.

Ten or more counts support this clonotype. The V gene is TRBV13, the J gene TRBJ2-1; 8 bases align to TRBD1. Germline CDR1 PRHDT, CDR2 FYEKMQ (reference sequence). The V segment lost 1 base and the J segment 5 bases; nucleotides outside the gene matches: 4. The CDR3 extends over 15 amino acids. CDR3 sequence: CASSLAGQGNNEQFF. CDR3 bases: TGTGCCAGCAGCTTAGCAGGACAGGGAAACAATGAGCAGTTCTTC.

The chain has TRBV7-3 and TRBJ2-3; D gene uncertain. V was cut by 1 base and J by 3 bases, with 5 bases left in between. The germline CDR1 and CDR2 sequences are SGHTA and FQGTGA. This CDR3 contains 13 residues. Here the CDR3 DNA reads TGTGCCAGCAGCTTAAGTTATACAGATACGCAGTATTTT. Protein product: CASSLSYTDTQYF.

This clonotype has just a few counts. The rearrangement links TRBV6-2 or TRBV6-3 to TRBJ2-3, with TRBD1 as a possible D gene (6 bases). This CDR3 is 15 amino acids long. The germline V gene encodes CDR1 MNHEY and CDR2 SVGEGT. With 5 bases removed from V and 0 bases from J, the gap between germline ends came to 12 bases. DNA of the CDR3: TGTGCCAGCAGTAACAGGGCACTTAGCACAGATACGCAGTATTTT. Protein: CASSNRALSTDTQYF.